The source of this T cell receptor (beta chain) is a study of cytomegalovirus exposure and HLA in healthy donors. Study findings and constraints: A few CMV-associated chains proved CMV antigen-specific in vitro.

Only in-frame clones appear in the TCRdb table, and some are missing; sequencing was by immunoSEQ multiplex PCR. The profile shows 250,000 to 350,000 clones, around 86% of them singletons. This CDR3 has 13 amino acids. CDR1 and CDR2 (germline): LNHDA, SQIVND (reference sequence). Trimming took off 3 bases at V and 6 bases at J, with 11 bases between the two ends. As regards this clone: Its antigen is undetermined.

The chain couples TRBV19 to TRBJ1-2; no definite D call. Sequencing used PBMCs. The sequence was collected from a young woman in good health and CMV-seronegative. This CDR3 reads CASSIGTLDGYTF. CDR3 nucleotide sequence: TGTGCCAGTAGTATTGGCACATTGGATGGCTACACCTTC. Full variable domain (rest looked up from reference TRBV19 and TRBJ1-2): DGGITQSPKYLFRKEGQNVTLSCEQNLNHDAMYWYRQDPGQGLRLIYYSQIVNDFQKGDIAEGYSVSREKKESFPLTVTSAQKNPTAFYLCASSIGTLDGYTFGSGTRLTVV.